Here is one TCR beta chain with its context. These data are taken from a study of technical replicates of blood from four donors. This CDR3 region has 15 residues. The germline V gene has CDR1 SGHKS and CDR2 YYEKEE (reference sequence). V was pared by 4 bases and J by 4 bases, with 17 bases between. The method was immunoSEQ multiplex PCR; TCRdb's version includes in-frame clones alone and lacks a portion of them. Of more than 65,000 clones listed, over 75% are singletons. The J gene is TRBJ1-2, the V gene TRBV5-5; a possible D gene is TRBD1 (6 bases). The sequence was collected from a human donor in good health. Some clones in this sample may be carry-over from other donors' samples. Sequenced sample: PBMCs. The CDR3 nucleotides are TGTGCCAGCAGCCCGTGGGGGGGCGATTCCTATGGCTACACCTTC. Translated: CASSPWGGDSYGYTF.